The rows below give T cell receptor beta chains drawn from one sample of a study of cytomegalovirus exposure and HLA in healthy donors. Profiling relied on immunoSEQ multiplex PCR, and the TCRdb table lists in-frame clones only, not all of them. The sample comprises roughly 150,000 clones, around 68% of which are singletons, and over 9.5% rests with the top ten. Sequencing was carried out using PBMCs. The receptor source for this set is a man under 40 in good health and CMV-seropositive. CDR3s include the opening cysteine and the closing phenylalanine or tryptophan. Each record gives: J gene, D gene, clone size, V gene, CDR3 DNA, CDR3 protein. The D gene is left open where the match is weak. Clone size is given for some rows only: seen once, a few or many times, or a class if the clone is expanded.

J: TRBJ2-6; D: .; size: once; V: TRBV27; DNA: TGTGCCAGCAGTTTATTCCGGGGGAGCGGGGCCAACGTCCTGACTTTC; CDR3: CASSLFRGSGANVLTF
J: TRBJ1-2; D: .; size: .; V: TRBV4-1; DNA: TGCGCCAGCAGCCCCACAGGGTTGGAGGGCTACACCTTC; CDR3: CASSPTGLEGYTF
J: TRBJ2-2; D: .; size: .; V: TRBV15; DNA: TGTGCCACCAGCGCCCGGACGGGGACCGGGGAGCTGTTTTTT; CDR3: CATSARTGTGELFF
J: TRBJ1-2; D: TRBD1; size: .; V: TRBV14; DNA: TGTGCCAGCAGCCCGCGACCCACAGGGGGTGGCTACACCTTC; CDR3: CASSPRPTGGGYTF
J: TRBJ2-1; D: TRBD1; size: .; V: TRBV4-1; DNA: TGCGCCAGCAGCCTATCCGGGACAGTCAATGAGCAGTTCTTC; CDR3: CASSLSGTVNEQFF
J: TRBJ2-1; D: .; size: .; V: TRBV6-1; DNA: TGTGCCAGCAGTGAAGCAGCGCATAGCTCCTACAATGAGCAGTTCTTC; CDR3: CASSEAAHSSYNEQFF
J: TRBJ1-1; D: TRBD1; size: .; V: TRBV10-3; DNA: TGTGCCGTTTTCCGGGACAGGGACCTGAACACTGAAGCTTTCTTT; CDR3: CAVFRDRDLNTEAFF
J: TRBJ2-2; D: TRBD1; size: once; V: TRBV10-3; DNA: TGTGCCATCAGTGAGAAGGGGGCTTTGGTCGGGGAGCTGTTTTTT; CDR3: CAISEKGALVGELFF
J: TRBJ2-7; D: TRBD2; size: .; V: TRBV18; DNA: TGTGCCAGCTCACCAGGGCCTGTCGGGACTAGCGGGTACGAGCAGTACTTC; CDR3: CASSPGPVGTSGYEQYF
J: TRBJ1-1; D: TRBD1; size: .; V: TRBV11-3; DNA: TGTGCCAGCAGCCCCCGGGACAGTTTGAACACTGAAGCTTTCTTT; CDR3: CASSPRDSLNTEAFF
J: TRBJ1-2; D: .; size: .; V: TRBV27; DNA: TGTGCCAGCAGTTTTGGGGGGGAAGGCTACACCTTC; CDR3: CASSFGGEGYTF
J: TRBJ2-3; D: .; size: .; V: TRBV19; DNA: TGTGCCAGTAGAGACAGAATCCCGTCCGCTAGCACAGATACGCAGTATTTT; CDR3: CASRDRIPSASTDTQYF
J: TRBJ1-1; D: .; size: .; V: TRBV25-1; DNA: TGTGCCAGCAGTGAAAACCCAGGGTCGAACACTGAAGCTTTCTTT; CDR3: CASSENPGSNTEAFF
J: TRBJ2-7; D: .; size: .; V: TRBV6-6; DNA: TGTGCCAGCAGTCCCGGGGATACCCTCTACGAGCAGTACTTC; CDR3: CASSPGDTLYEQYF
J: TRBJ1-2; D: .; size: once; V: TRBV6-1; DNA: TGTGCCAGCAGTGAAGGGACAGCAGGGGAAGGCTACACCTTC; CDR3: CASSEGTAGEGYTF
J: TRBJ2-5; D: .; size: few; V: TRBV30; DNA: TGTGCCTGGAGTGCAGAAGGGGGTGGGTACCAAGAGACCCAGTACTTC; CDR3: CAWSAEGGGYQETQYF
J: TRBJ2-6; D: .; size: .; V: TRBV5-4; DNA: TGTGCCAGCAGCCCGCGACTGGTTCAAAGCTCTGGGGCCAACGTCCTGACTTTC; CDR3: CASSPRLVQSSGANVLTF
J: TRBJ1-2; D: .; size: .; V: TRBV10-1; DNA: TGCGCCAGCAGTGAGGGGCCTTATGGCTACACCTTC; CDR3: CASSEGPYGYTF
J: TRBJ2-5; D: TRBD2; size: .; V: TRBV29-1; DNA: TGCAGCGTCCTAGGACTAGCGGCTCCCCAAGAGACCCAGTACTTC; CDR3: CSVLGLAAPQETQYF
J: TRBJ2-3; D: .; size: .; V: TRBV9; DNA: TGTGCCAGCCGCGGGCGCACAGATACGCAGTATTTT; CDR3: CASRGRTDTQYF